This T cell receptor beta chain is drawn from a study of T cells after yellow fever vaccination. In regard to this clonotype: Its specificity is unknown.

General study points: Some clonotypes, a small share, were shared between CD4 and CD8 compartments.

MiXCR, applied by TCRdb to the 5' RACE reads, yields one record per CDR3 protein. Altogether some 600,000 distinct CDR3 sequences are present, around 16% being singletons, with the ten largest covering around 16%. This TCR was recovered from a young man who received the YFV17D yellow fever vaccine. The sample was PBMCs, taken 5 days after the first yellow fever vaccination.

For the CDR3, the DNA is TGTGCCAGCAGCCAATACAGGGTCCCCCAAGATACGCAGTATTTT. Protein sequence: CASSQYRVPQDTQYF. This chain links TRBV7-2 with TRBJ2-3; a possible D gene is TRBD1 (6 bases). In germline, CDR1 is SGHTA, CDR2 FQGNSA. V was clipped by 5 bases and J by 5 bases, with 17 bases between them. CDR3 length: 15 amino acids.